This T cell receptor (beta chain) emerged from a study of blood T cell repertoires in COVID-19. V lost 1 base and J 11 bases, leaving 14 bases between the germline ends. Germline-derived CDR1 and CDR2 are LNHDA and SQIVND (reference sequence). This CDR3 region has 13 residues. Clones were sequenced by immunoSEQ multiplex PCR, and TCRdb holds only the in-frame ones, with some missing. The repertoire has fewer than 200,000 clones, approximately 85% of them found once; the top ten carry roughly 9%. All recovered Cohort 3 donors got two negative PCRs, got clearance, or saw symptom resolution. The sequencing sample was made of PBMCs or T cells enriched from blood (not recorded which). The rearrangement uses TRBV19 and TRBJ1-1; tentative D call: TRBD1 (5 bases). The sequence came from a woman under 30 who had recovered from COVID-19. Written as DNA, the CDR3 is TGTGCCAGTAGTATAGGGGCAGGGCGTGAGGCTTTCTTT. Translation: CASSIGAGREAFF. The full variable domain, in which reference TRBV19 and TRBJ1-1 provide the parts outside the CDR3, is DGGITQSPKYLFRKEGQNVTLSCEQNLNHDAMYWYRQDPGQGLRLIYYSQIVNDFQKGDIAEGYSVSREKKESFPLTVTSAQKNPTAFYLCASSIGAGREAFFGQGTRLTVV.